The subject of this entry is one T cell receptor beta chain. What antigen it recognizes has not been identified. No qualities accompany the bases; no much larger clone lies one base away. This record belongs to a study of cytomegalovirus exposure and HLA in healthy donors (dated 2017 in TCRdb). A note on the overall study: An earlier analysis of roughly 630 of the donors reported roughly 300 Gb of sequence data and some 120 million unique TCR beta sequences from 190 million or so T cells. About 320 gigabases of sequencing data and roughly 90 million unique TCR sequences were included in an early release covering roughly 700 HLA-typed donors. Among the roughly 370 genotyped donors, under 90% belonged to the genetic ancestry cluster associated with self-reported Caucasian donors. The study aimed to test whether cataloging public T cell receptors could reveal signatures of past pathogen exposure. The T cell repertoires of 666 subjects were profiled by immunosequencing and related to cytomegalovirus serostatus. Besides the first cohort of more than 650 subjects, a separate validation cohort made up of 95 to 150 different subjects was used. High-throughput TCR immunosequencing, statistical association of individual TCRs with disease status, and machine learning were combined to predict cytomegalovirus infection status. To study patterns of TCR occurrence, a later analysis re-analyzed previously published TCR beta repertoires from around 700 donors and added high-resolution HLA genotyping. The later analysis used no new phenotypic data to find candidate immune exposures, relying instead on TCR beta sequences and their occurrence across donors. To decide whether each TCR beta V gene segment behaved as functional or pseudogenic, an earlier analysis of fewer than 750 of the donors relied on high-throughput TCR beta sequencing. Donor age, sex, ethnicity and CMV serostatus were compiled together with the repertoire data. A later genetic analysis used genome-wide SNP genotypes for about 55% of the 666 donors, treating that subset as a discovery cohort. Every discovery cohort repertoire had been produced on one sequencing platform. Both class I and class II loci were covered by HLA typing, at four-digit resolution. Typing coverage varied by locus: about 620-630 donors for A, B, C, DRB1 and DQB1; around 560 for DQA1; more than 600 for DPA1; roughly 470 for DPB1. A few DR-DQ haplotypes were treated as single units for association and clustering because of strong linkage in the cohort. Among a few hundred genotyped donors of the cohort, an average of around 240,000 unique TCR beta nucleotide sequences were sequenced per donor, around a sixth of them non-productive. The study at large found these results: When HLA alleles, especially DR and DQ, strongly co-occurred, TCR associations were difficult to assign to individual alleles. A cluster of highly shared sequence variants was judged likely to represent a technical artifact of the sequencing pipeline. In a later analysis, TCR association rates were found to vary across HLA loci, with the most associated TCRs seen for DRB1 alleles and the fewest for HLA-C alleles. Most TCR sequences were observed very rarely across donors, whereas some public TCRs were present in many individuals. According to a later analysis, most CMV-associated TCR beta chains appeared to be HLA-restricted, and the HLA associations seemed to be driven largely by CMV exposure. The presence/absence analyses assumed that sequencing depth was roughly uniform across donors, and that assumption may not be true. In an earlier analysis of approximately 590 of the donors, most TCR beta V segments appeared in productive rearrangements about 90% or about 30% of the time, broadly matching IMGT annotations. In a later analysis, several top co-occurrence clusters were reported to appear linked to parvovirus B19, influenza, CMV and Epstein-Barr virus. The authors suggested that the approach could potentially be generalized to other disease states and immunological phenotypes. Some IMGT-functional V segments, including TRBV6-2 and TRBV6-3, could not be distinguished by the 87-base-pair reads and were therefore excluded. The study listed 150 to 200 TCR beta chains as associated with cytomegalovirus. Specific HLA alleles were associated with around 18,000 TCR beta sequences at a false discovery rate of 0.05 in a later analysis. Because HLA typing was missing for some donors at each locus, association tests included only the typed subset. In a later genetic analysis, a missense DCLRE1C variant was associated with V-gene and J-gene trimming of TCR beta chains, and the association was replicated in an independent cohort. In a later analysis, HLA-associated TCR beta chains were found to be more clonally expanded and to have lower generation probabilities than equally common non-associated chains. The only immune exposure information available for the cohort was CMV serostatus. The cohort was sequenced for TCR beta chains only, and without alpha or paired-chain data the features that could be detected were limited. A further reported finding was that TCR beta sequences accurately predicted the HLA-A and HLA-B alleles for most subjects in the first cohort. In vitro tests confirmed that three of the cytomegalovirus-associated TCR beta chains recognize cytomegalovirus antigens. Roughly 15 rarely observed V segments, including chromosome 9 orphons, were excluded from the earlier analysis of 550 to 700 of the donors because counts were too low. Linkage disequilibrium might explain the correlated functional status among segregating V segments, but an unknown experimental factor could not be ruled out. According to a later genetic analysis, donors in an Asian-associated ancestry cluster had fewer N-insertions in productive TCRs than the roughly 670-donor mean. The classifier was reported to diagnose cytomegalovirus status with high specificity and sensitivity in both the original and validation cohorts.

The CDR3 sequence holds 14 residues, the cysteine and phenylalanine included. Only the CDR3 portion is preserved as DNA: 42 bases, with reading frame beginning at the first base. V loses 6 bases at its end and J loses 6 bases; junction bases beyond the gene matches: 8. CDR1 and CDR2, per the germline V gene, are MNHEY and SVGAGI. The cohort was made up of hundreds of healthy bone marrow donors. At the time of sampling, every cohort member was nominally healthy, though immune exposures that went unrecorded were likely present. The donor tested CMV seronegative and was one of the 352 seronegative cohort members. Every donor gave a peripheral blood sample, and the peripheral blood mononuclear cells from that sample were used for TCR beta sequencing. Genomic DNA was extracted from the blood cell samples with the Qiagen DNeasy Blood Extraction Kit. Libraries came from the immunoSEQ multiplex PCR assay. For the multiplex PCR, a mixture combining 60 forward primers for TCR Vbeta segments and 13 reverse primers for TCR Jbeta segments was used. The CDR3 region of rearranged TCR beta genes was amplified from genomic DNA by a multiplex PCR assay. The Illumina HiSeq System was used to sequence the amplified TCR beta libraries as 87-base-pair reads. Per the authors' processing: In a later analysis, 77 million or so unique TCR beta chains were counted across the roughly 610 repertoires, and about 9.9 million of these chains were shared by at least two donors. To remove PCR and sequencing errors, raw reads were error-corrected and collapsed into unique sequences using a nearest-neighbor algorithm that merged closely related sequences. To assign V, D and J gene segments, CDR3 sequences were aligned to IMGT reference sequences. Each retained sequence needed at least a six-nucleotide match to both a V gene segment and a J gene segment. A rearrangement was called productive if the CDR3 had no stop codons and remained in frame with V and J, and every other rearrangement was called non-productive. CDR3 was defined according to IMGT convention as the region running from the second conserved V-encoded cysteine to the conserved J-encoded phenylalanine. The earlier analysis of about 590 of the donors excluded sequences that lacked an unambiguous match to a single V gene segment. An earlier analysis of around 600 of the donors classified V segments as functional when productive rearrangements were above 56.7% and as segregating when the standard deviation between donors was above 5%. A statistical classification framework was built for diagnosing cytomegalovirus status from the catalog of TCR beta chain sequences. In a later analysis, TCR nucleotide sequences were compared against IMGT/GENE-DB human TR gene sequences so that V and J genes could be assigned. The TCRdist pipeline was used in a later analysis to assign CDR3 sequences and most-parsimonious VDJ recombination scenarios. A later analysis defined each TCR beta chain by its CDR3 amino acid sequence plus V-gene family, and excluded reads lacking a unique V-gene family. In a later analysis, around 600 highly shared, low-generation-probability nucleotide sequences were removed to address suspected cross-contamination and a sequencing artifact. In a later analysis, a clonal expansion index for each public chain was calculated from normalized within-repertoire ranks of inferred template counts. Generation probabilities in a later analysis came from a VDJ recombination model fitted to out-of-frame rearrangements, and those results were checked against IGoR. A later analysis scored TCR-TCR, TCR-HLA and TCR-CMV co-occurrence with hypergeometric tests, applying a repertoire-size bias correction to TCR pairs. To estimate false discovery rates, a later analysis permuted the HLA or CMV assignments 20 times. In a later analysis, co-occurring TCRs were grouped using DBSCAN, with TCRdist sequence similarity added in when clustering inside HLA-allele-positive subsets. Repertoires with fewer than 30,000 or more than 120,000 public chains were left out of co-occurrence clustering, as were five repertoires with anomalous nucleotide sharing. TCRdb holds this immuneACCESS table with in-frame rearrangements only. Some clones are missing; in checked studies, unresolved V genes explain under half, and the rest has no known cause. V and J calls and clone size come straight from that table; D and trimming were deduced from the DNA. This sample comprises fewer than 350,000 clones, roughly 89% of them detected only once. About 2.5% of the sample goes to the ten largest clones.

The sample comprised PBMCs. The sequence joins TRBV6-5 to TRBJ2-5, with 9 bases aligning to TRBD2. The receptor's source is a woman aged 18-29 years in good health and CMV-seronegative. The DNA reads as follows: TGTGCCAGCAGAAATAGCGGGGGAGGGAAGACCCAGTACTTC. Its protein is CASRNSGGGKTQYF.